One and the same sample provided the 9 T cell receptor beta chains below, sequenced in a study of T cells in women clearing cervical HPV infection. This table comes from immunoSEQ multiplex PCR, and its TCRdb copy is limited to in-frame clones, with some not included. With roughly 30,000 clones in the sample, the ten largest clones hold 4% to 5%. Sequencing input: blood buffy coat. The receptor source for this set is a woman between 18 and 70 years old with a cervical HPV16 infection that either progressed to CIN3+ or cleared (not recorded which).

Turning to this clone: The read ends 3 residues early relative to the CDR3; the germline J gene fills the gap. This rearrangement joins TRBV7-3 to TRBJ2-1, with 8 bases lining up with TRBD2. Germline trimming cut 2 bases from V and 9 bases from J; bases unmatched to any gene: 3. The CDR3 covers 13 residues. The germline gives CDR1 SGHTA, CDR2 FQGTGA. The sequenced CDR3 bases are TGTGCCAGCAGCTTAGCGGGAGGACTTGAG. Amino acid sequence: CASSLAGGLE. The CDR3 as a whole reads CASSLAGGLEQFF.

In regard to this clone: Coverage ceases 3 residues before the CDR3 finishes, and the germline J gene fills in the end. The chain is built from TRBV20-1 and TRBJ1-2; possibly TRBD1 for D (6 bases). V lost 0 bases and J lost 5, with 13 bases in between. This CDR3 has 14 residues. Germline V lookup: CDR1 DFQATT, CDR2 SNEGSKA (reference sequence). The CDR3 is CSARDGIRGYGYTF. CDR3 DNA (partial): TGCAGTGCTAGAGATGGGATCAGGGGATATGGC.

On this clone itself: The CDR3 goes on 3 residues after the read ends, and that part is filled in from the germline J gene. The chain has TRBV5-1 and TRBJ1-2; the D is unclear. Looked up from germline, CDR1 is SGHRS and CDR2 is YFSETQ. V lost 0 bases, J lost 2 bases, and 8 bases lay in between. This CDR3 comprises 14 residues. CDR3 sequence reads: CASSLEGSNYGYTF. The part of the CDR3 DNA that was read is TGCGCCAGCAGCTTGGAAGGGTCAAACTATGGC.

In the case of this clone: The read falls 3 residues short of the CDR3 end, and the missing part is taken from the germline J gene. This chain links TRBV7-8 with TRBJ1-4; 7 positions agree with TRBD1. Germline loops: CDR1 SGHVS, CDR2 FQNEAQ. The CDR3 is made up of 15 amino acids. With 1 base clipped from V and 4 bases from J, the junction kept 3 bases outside the gene matches. CDR3 DNA, as far as it was read: TGTGCCAGCAGCTTAGTAGGGGGCAGTAATGAAAAA. It encodes CASSLVGGSNEK. The full CDR3 sequence reads CASSLVGGSNEKLFF.

Incomplete CDR3 DNA: TGTGCCAGCTCACCTATCCTCGCAGGGGACTCTGGAAACACC. It codes for CASSPILAGDSGNT. The CDR3 in full is CASSPILAGDSGNTIYF. The rearrangement links TRBV18 to TRBJ1-3, with D possibly TRBD1 on 6 matching bases. The sequenced fragment ends 3 residues before the CDR3 boundary, so the rest is inferred from the germline J gene. Germline values: CDR1 KGHSH, CDR2 LQKENI. The CDR3 has 17 residues. Trimming removed 3 bases at V and 0 bases at J, with 15 bases between.

As for this clone: The DNA ends 3 residues before the CDR3 does, and the rest of the CDR3 is filled in from the germline J gene. V usage is TRBV7-3 and J usage is TRBJ2-3, with TRBD1 as a possible D gene (5 bases). Trimming stripped 4 bases from V and 3 bases from J, with 8 bases between. This CDR3 is 13 amino acids long. In germline, CDR1 is SGHTA, CDR2 FQGTGA. The CDR3 loop reads CASSSHRTDTQYF. The CDR3 DNA, read in part, is TGTGCCAGCAGCTCACACAGGACAGATACG.

Note on this clone: The read gets to within 3 residues of the CDR3 end, and the germline J gene fills in the rest. This chain connects TRBV30 to TRBJ1-6; 7 nucleotides match TRBD1. CDR1 GTSNPN and CDR2 SVGIG come from the germline V gene (reference sequence). CDR3 length: 16 residues. Unmatched junction bases numbered 10, after V lost 7 bases and J lost 1 base. Here the CDR3 reads CASRYRGGSYNSPLHF. Partial CDR3 DNA: TGTGCCTCACGCTACAGGGGTGGGTCCTATAATTCACCC.

As to this clone: Read sequence stops 3 residues before the CDR3 end, and the germline J gene provides the missing end. The chain links TRBV20-1 to TRBJ1-1; possible D gene TRBD1, 5 bases. CDR1 and CDR2 from the germline V gene are DFQATT and SNEGSKA (reference sequence). The CDR3 totals 14 residues. Trimming removed 5 bases at V and 3 bases at J, with 16 bases between. CDR3: CSAPSRSGDTEAFF. The sequenced part of the CDR3 DNA is TGCAGTGCTCCTAGTAGGTCGGGGGACACTGAA.

Details on this clone: The read terminates 3 residues before the CDR3 end, so the remaining end is supplied by the germline J gene. The V gene is TRBV28, the J gene TRBJ2-7; D gene uncertain. Germline loops: CDR1 MDHEN, CDR2 SYDVKM. CDR3 length: 13 amino acids. V was pared by 8 bases and J by 0 bases, with 11 bases between. The sequenced part of the CDR3 DNA is TGTGCCAGCTCAAGGGCCAACTCCTACGAG. Translated: CASSRANSYE. In full, the CDR3 is CASSRANSYEQYF.